Listed here is a single TCR beta chain. Its antigen is unknown. No qualities accompany the bases; no much larger clone lies one base away. In the paper's terms, the treatment or condition label means: 15 to 20 received Ad26.COV2.S at low or high dose, single or two shots; a few received placebo; per-sample allocation not given. Repertoires of vaccine and placebo recipients were sequenced from samples taken on day 63 after the first injection. In Cohort 1b, 25 adults aged 18-55 years were enrolled at a single site in Boston, USA, between 29 July and 7 August 2020. As a vaccine, Ad26.COV2.S was a replication-incompetent adenovirus type 26 vector that expressed a prefusion-stabilized SARS-CoV-2 spike protein derived from the original Wuhan strain. The CDR3 sequence holds 15 residues, the cysteine and phenylalanine included. CDR3 DNA is the only sequence kept; it has 45 bases, read in frame from the first base. V is cut by 5 bases and J by 7 bases, and the space between the germline ends is 17 bases. CDR1 and CDR2 are drawn from the germline V gene: MDHEN, SYDVKM.

The source of the sample is a study of Ad26.COV2.S vaccination and SARS-CoV-2 variants (dated by TCRdb to the early 2020s). Turning to the overall study: Donors in the vaccine arm were drawn from COV1001, a multicentre, randomized, double-blind, placebo-controlled phase I-IIa trial testing Ad26.COV2.S in healthy adults. Ad26.COV2.S was administered intramuscularly at a dose of 5x10^10 or 1x10^11 viral particles, either as one shot or as two shots given 56 days apart. TCRbeta repertoire sequencing served as the tool for gauging how specific and how broad the SARS-CoV-2-reactive T cell receptors were following Ad26.COV2.S vaccination. The TCR-sequenced set comprised around 30 samples: roughly 19 Ad26.COV2.S vaccine recipients, 5 placebo recipients and 8 SARS-CoV-2 convalescent individuals. Trial participants were randomized into five groups of five, in which low-dose or high-dose Ad26.COV2.S was given once or twice, or placebo was given on both occasions. Investigators remained blinded to trial group allocation during experiments and outcome assessment. The investigation overall reported the following: The study lacked the statistical power to compare responses across vaccine doses or regimens. The authors noted that total T cell responses may have been underestimated by the TCR breadth and depth analyses. Compared with placebo recipients, Ad26.COV2.S recipients showed higher spike-specific TCR breadth (P = 0.0014). Vaccine and placebo recipients had similar non-spike TCR breadth, a finding consistent with the vaccine containing only spike. Substantial breadth of spike-specific CD8+ and CD4+ T cell responses was reported after vaccination.

TCRbeta CDR3 regions were sequenced with the immunoSEQ Assay. After extraction, genomic DNA underwent amplification by bias-controlled multiplex PCR, followed by high-throughput sequencing. In the authors' own workflow: Collapsing and filtering of sequences were performed to quantify the absolute abundance of each unique TCRbeta CDR3 region. T cell fraction was estimated by normalization of TCRbeta template counts to usable DNA, with usable DNA being measured through amplification of reference genes present in all nucleated cells. Repertoire TCRs were annotated as SARS-CoV-2-specific when V gene, CDR3 amino acid sequence and J gene were exactly matched to a known reactive TCR set. The reference SARS-CoV-2 TCR set was derived from MIRA and filtered for enrichment in COVID-19-positive ImmuneCODE repertoires, a step that removed public or cross-reactive TCRs. Based on the MIRA antigens, annotated TCRs were further analysed at the level of specific ORF or position within ORF. Breadth was defined as annotated unique rearrangements over total unique productive rearrangements; depth was the summed frequency of those rearrangements. Group comparisons of TCR breadth used two-sided Wilcoxon rank-sum tests. TCRdb took this table from immuneACCESS and kept in-frame rearrangements with V and J called. Such tables lack part of the clones; where checked against another copy, unresolved V genes explain under half of the gap, and the rest is unexplained. V, J and clone size are those of that table, while D and trimming were read from the DNA. The sample table lists 400,000 to 500,000 clones, more than 75% of them with a count of one. The top ten clonotypes cover around 3.6% of the sample.

The receptor's source is a person between 18 and 65 years old who received the Ad26.COV2.S COVID-19 vaccine or a placebo. The receptor chain draws on TRBV28 and TRBJ1-4; the D gene assignment is ambiguous. This material consisted of peripheral blood, taken in a trial of Ad26.COV2.S vaccine versus placebo. The DNA sequence is TGTGCCAGCAGTCCCCCCCCGGGGTCCGGTGAAAAACTGTTTTTT. It encodes CASSPPPGSGEKLFF.